The next 18 T cell receptor beta chains were all read from a single sample in a study of cytomegalovirus exposure and HLA in healthy donors (dated by TCRdb to about 2017). To prepare the library, the immunoSEQ multiplex PCR assay was applied. A mixture of 60 forward primers for TCR Vbeta segments and 13 reverse primers for TCR Jbeta segments was used in the multiplex PCR. TCRdb holds this immuneACCESS table with in-frame rearrangements only. Some clones are missing; in checked studies, unresolved V genes explain under half, and the rest has no known cause. This sample comprises about 200,000 clones, roughly 77% of them detected only once. The ten largest clones represent 1.5% to 2% of the sample. The material sequenced was PBMCs. These receptors were collected from a woman between 45 and 65 years old in good health and CMV-seronegative.

This clone is a singleton in its sample. V gene TRBV30 combines with J gene TRBJ1-6, with 9 bases aligning to TRBD1. The CDR3 runs 15 residues. J lost 7 bases, V lost 3 bases, and 7 bases had no gene match. Germline CDR1 is GTSNPN and CDR2 is SVGIG (reference sequence). CDR3: CAWRSSGTGNSPLHF. In DNA, the CDR3 is TGTGCCTGGAGGTCCTCCGGGACAGGGAATTCACCCCTCCACTTT.

Regarding this clone: The final CDR3 position lacks the conserved phenylalanine or tryptophan, pointing to a likely read error. V and J are TRBV5-1 and TRBJ1-5, with 9 bases aligning to TRBD1. Per germline, CDR1 SGHRS and CDR2 YFSETQ. The CDR3 consists of 16 residues. After removal of 0 bases from V and 1 base from J, the junction contained 2 bases not matched to a gene. As DNA, the CDR3 is TGCGCCAGCAGCTTGGACGGGACAGGGAGCAATCAGCCCCAGCATCTT. Its protein product is CASSLDGTGSNQPQHL.

The chain carries TRBV6-5 and TRBJ2-1; TRBD1 matches at 7 bases. There are 16 residues in the CDR3. The germline V gene has CDR1 MNHEY and CDR2 SVGAGI. J lost 9 bases, V lost 0 bases, and 11 bases had no gene match. CDR3 DNA sequence: TGTGCCAGCAGTTACTCGAGTCAGGGGGTAACAGGTGAGCAGTTCTTC. Residues: CASSYSSQGVTGEQFF.

This clone has only a few counts. The V call is TRBV7-2, the J call TRBJ1-2; weak D call: TRBD1 (6 bases). The CDR3 has 15 amino acids. Looked up from germline, CDR1 is SGHTA and CDR2 is FQGNSA. V was cut by 7 bases and J by 4 bases, with 19 bases left in between. The CDR3 loop is CASTSVLQGGYGYTF. The CDR3 bases are TGTGCCAGCACCTCTGTCTTACAGGGCGGCTATGGCTACACCTTC.

This clone occurred once. The junction and the germline gene differ at one end; a read error may be behind it. The chain recombines TRBV4-3 with TRBJ1-2; possible D gene TRBD1, 5 bases. The germline gives CDR1 LGHNA, CDR2 YSLEER. The CDR3 covers 13 residues. CDR3 sequence reads: CASGQRGDYGYTF. In nucleotides, the CDR3 is TGCGCCAGCGGCCAACGGGGGGACTATGGCTACACCTTC.

This clone was observed a few times. V is TRBV6-5 and J is TRBJ2-7, with 11 bases fitting TRBD1. Germline V CDR1 and CDR2: MNHEY, SVGAGI. The CDR3 runs 14 residues. V gave up 6 bases and J gave up 3 bases; unmatched junction bases: 4. For the CDR3, the DNA is TGTGCCAGCAGGAGGGACAGGGGGGGCTACGAGCAGTACTTC. Its translation is CASRRDRGGYEQYF.

This chain connects TRBV19 to TRBJ1-1; tentatively, D is TRBD1 (6 bases). The V and J ends lost 8 bases and 2 bases respectively, with 12 bases between them. The CDR3 is made up of 13 amino acids. CDR1 and CDR2 from the germline V gene are LNHDA and SQIVND (reference sequence). The CDR3, as DNA: TGTGCCAGTTCGACAGGCCCAAACACTGAAGCTTTCTTT. Its translation: CASSTGPNTEAFF.

This clone occurred once. This rearrangement joins TRBV5-1 to TRBJ2-3; maybe TRBD1 (6 bases). This CDR3 has 14 amino acids. The V end lost 3 bases, the J end lost 5 bases, and 13 bases lay between the germline ends. The germline V gene encodes CDR1 SGHRS and CDR2 YFSETQ. CDR3 protein: CASSSQGSGDTQYF. DNA for the CDR3: TGCGCCAGCAGCTCACAGGGTTCCGGAGATACGCAGTATTTT.

The table lists this clone with a count of one. J is TRBJ2-2 and V is TRBV5-1, with D possibly being TRBD1 (6 bases). From germline, CDR1 is SGHRS and CDR2 YFSETQ. The ends were cut back, 1 base at V and 0 bases at J, with 7 bases in the middle. The CDR3 totals 15 residues. Here the CDR3 DNA reads TGCGCCAGCAGCTTGACAGGGTCGAACACCGGGGAGCTGTTTTTT. Residues: CASSLTGSNTGELFF.

The rearrangement joins TRBV28 to TRBJ1-5; TRBD1 matches 7 bases. This CDR3 contains 16 residues. V gave up 4 bases and J gave up 0 bases; unmatched junction bases: 6. The germline V gene has CDR1 MDHEN and CDR2 SYDVKM. For the CDR3, the DNA is TGTGCCAGCAGTTCCGGGACAGTTTATAGCAATCAGCCCCAGCATTTT. It translates to CASSSGTVYSNQPQHF. The entire variable domain, with the rest obtained from reference TRBV28 and TRBJ1-5, is as follows: DVKVTQSSRYLVKRTGEKVFLECVQDMDHENMFWYRQDPGLGLRLIYFSYDVKMKEKGDIPEGYSVSREKKERFSLILESASTNQTSMYLCASSSGTVYSNQPQHFGDGTRLSIL.

This clone was observed a handful of times. The chain has TRBV5-4 and TRBJ2-5, with TRBD1 matching 7 bases. J was trimmed by 2 bases and V by 4 bases; bases with no gene match: 2. Per germline, CDR1 SGHNT and CDR2 YYREEE (reference sequence). This CDR3 comprises 13 residues. The CDR3 protein is CASSKGQQETQYF. CDR3 bases: TGTGCCAGCAGCAAGGGACAGCAAGAGACCCAGTACTTC.

This clone was seen a handful of times. This sequence joins TRBV6-5 and TRBJ1-2, with TRBD1 identical over 8 bases. Germline V gene data show CDR1 as MNHEY and CDR2 as SVGAGI. J was trimmed by 8 bases and V by 2 bases; bases with no gene match: 10. This CDR3 is 15 amino acids long. The CDR3 is CASSYPQGAGLGYTF. The CDR3 DNA reads TGTGCCAGCAGTTACCCCCAGGGGGCCGGTCTGGGCTACACCTTC.

This chain connects TRBV19 to TRBJ1-1, with 7 bases aligning to TRBD1. Trimming removed 4 bases from V and 5 bases from J; junction bases left unmatched: 16. The CDR3 has 17 amino acids. Germline V gene lookup returns CDR1 LNHDA and CDR2 SQIVND (reference sequence). The CDR3 nucleotides read TGTGCCAGTAGTACCCTAGTAGGGGGCGCGGAAGGGACTGAAGCTTTCTTT. Its translation is CASSTLVGGAEGTEAFF.

This clone was observed a single time. The rearrangement uses TRBV18 and TRBJ2-5; D perhaps matches TRBD1 (6 bases). This CDR3 is 15 amino acids long. Per germline, CDR1 KGHSH and CDR2 LQKENI. The ends were cut back, 0 bases at V and 1 base at J, with 9 bases in the middle. The CDR3 nucleotides read TGTGCCAGCTCACCACCGGAAGGGGGCCAAGAGACCCAGTACTTC. Its protein is CASSPPEGGQETQYF.

The chain has TRBV7-8 and TRBJ2-1; no clear D. Germline V gene data show CDR1 as SGHVS and CDR2 as FQNEAQ. The V and J ends lost 1 base and 3 bases respectively, with 10 bases between them. The CDR3 has 15 amino acids. This CDR3 reads CASSLELFRYNEQFF. CDR3 in DNA: TGTGCCAGCAGCTTAGAGCTGTTCCGCTACAATGAGCAGTTCTTC. Full variable domain (outside the CDR3, taken from reference TRBV7-8 and TRBJ2-1): GAGVSQSPRYKVAKRGQDVALRCDPISGHVSLFWYQQALGQGPEFLTYFQNEAQLDKSGLPSDRFFAERPEGSVSTLKIQRTQQEDSAVYLCASSLELFRYNEQFFGPGTRLTVL.

Details on this clone: A read error may produce the germline difference seen at one junction end. The J gene is TRBJ2-7, the V gene TRBV7-7, with a tentative D call TRBD1 (5 bases). The CDR3 totals 13 residues. Germline-derived CDR1 and CDR2 are SSHAT and FNYEAQ (reference sequence). CDR3 region: CASSLAQGDEQYF. The CDR3 bases are TGTGCTAGCAGCTTAGCCCAGGGTGACGAGCAGTACTTC.

The chain carries TRBV5-4 and TRBJ2-2; 14 bases map to TRBD2. Looked up from germline, CDR1 is SGHNT and CDR2 is YYREEE (reference sequence). The CDR3 sequence is 17 residues long. V gave up 7 bases and J gave up 1 base; unmatched junction bases: 6. CDR3 amino acids: CASRGGLAGVNTGELFF. CDR3 nucleotides: TGTGCCAGCCGGGGGGGACTAGCGGGGGTGAACACCGGGGAGCTGTTTTTT.

The rearrangement joins TRBV27 to TRBJ1-5; perhaps TRBD1 as D (6 bases). Looked up from germline, CDR1 is MNHEY and CDR2 is SMNVEV (reference sequence). This CDR3 is built from 18 residues. V was cut by 2 bases and J by 7 bases, with 24 bases left in between. The CDR3 is CASSLRGTASHRTQPQHF. DNA of the CDR3: TGTGCCAGCAGTTTAAGGGGGACGGCCTCACATAGAACCCAGCCCCAGCATTTT.